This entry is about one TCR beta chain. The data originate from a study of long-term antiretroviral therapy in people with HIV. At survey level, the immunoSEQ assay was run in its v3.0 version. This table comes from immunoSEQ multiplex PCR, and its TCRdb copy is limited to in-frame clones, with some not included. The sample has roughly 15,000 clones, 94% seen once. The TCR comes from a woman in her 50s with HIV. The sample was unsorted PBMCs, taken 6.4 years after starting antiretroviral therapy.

This CDR3 is CASSLLSSTDTQYF. In DNA form, the CDR3 reads TGTGCCAGCAGCTTATTAAGTAGCACAGATACGCAGTATTTT. The chain links TRBV7-6 to TRBJ2-3; D is unresolved. The CDR3 is 14 amino acids. Germline CDR1 is SGHVS and CDR2 is FNYEAQ. V was trimmed by 2 bases and J by 0 bases, leaving 6 bases between them.